The 25 T cell receptor beta chains presented below share a single source sample, sequenced in a study of blood T cell repertoires in COVID-19. The table came from immunoSEQ multiplex PCR; TCRdb's copy has only in-frame clones and leaves some out. The data contain about 140,000 clones, 65% to 85% of them singletons. What was sequenced was peripheral blood. These TCRs come from a young man with COVID-19, enrolled during active disease.

The chain has TRBV11-2 and TRBJ1-1, with no clear D. CDR1 and CDR2 (germline): SGHAT, FQNNGV. The CDR3 contains 13 residues. V was shortened by 7 bases and J by 4 bases, with 13 bases between the two germline ends. The CDR3 is CASNPTTGTEAFF. As DNA, the CDR3 is TGTGCCAGCAACCCAACGACGGGCACTGAAGCTTTCTTT. Complete variable domain (other parts from reference TRBV11-2 and TRBJ1-1): EAGVAQSPRYKIIEKRQSVAFWCNPISGHATLYWYQQILGQGPKLLIQFQNNGVVDDSQLPKDRFSAERLKGVDSTLKIQPAKLEDSAVYLCASNPTTGTEAFFGQGTRLTVV.

The chain has TRBV11-2 and TRBJ2-1; 11 positions agree with TRBD2. Trimming cost V 4 bases and J 6 bases; bases outside gene matches: 8. Germline V gene lookup returns CDR1 SGHAT and CDR2 FQNNGV. This CDR3 has 16 amino acids. This CDR3 reads CASSSQLAGALNEQFF. CDR3 DNA: TGTGCCAGCAGCTCGCAACTAGCGGGAGCTCTCAATGAGCAGTTCTTC.

The chain combines TRBV3-1 (or the pseudogene TRBV3-2) with TRBJ1-2; 11 bases are shared with TRBD1. Germline trimming cut 8 bases from V and 3 bases from J; bases unmatched to any gene: 5. The CDR3 contains 14 residues. CDR1 LGHDT and CDR2 YNNKEL come from the germline V gene (reference sequence). CDR3 region: CASAGGQGDYGYTF. CDR3 DNA sequence: TGTGCCAGCGCGGGGGGACAGGGGGACTATGGCTACACCTTC.

The chain is built from TRBV27 and TRBJ2-7; 10 nucleotides align to TRBD2. Per germline, CDR1 MNHEY and CDR2 SMNVEV (reference sequence). Unmatched junction bases numbered 5, after V lost 5 bases and J lost 4 bases. This CDR3 comprises 14 residues. CDR3 sequence (DNA): TGTGCCAGCAGTCGTATAGCGGGAGGATACGAGCAGTACTTC. This encodes CASSRIAGGYEQYF.

The chain uses TRBV28 and TRBJ1-3; D is undetermined. This CDR3 has 11 amino acids. Germline V CDR1 and CDR2: MDHEN, SYDVKM. The ends were cut back, 6 bases at V and 6 bases at J, with 6 bases in the middle. The CDR3 loop reads CASSLENTIYF. The CDR3 DNA is TGTGCCAGCAGCCTAGAAAACACCATATATTTT.

The chain couples TRBV18 to TRBJ1-1; 7 bases are shared with TRBD1. This CDR3 is built from 12 residues. The ends lost 5 bases at V and 6 bases at J; junction bases unmatched: 3. Germline V gene data show CDR1 as KGHSH and CDR2 as LQKENI. The CDR3 nucleotides are TGTGCCAGCTCAATAGGGACAGCTGAAGCTTTCTTT. Its translation is CASSIGTAEAFF.

The chain is built from TRBV29-1 and TRBJ2-5; the D is unclear. Trimming left V 2 bases short and J 9 bases short, with 7 bases between. This CDR3 is built from 10 residues. Germline V gene lookup returns CDR1 SQVTM and CDR2 ANQGSEA. Here the CDR3 DNA reads TGCAGCGTTGAATGGAGCCCCCAGTACTTC. The encoded protein is CSVEWSPQYF.

The chain employs TRBV25-1 and TRBJ2-3, with D possibly being TRBD2 (6 bases). Germline loops: CDR1 MGHDK, CDR2 SYGVNS. There are 16 residues in the CDR3. The V gene lost 6 bases and the J gene lost 5 bases, with 21 bases spanning the gap. Here the CDR3 DNA reads TGTGCCAGCAGCCTCACTGGGCGGGATGCTGGAGATACGCAGTATTTT. It encodes CASSLTGRDAGDTQYF.

The chain links TRBV28 to TRBJ1-1; D not certain. V dropped 3 bases and J dropped 9 bases, with 11 bases sitting between them. Germline CDR1 reads MDHEN; CDR2 reads SYDVKM. The CDR3 covers 12 residues. CDR3 loop: CASSFPPKKAFF. The CDR3 DNA follows: TGTGCCAGCAGTTTCCCCCCCAAAAAAGCTTTCTTT.

J is TRBJ1-2 and V is TRBV28; the D is unclear. The CDR3 runs 14 residues. The V and J ends lost 6 bases and 7 bases respectively, with 18 bases between them. Germline CDR1 and CDR2: MDHEN and SYDVKM. The CDR3 bases are TGTGCCAGCAGACCCTCGCGCGGCTCGGGTGGCTACACCTTC. As protein: CASRPSRGSGGYTF.

This chain uses TRBV5-5 with TRBJ1-5; 7 nucleotides match TRBD1. The CDR3 runs 18 residues. In germline, CDR1 is SGHKS, CDR2 YYEKEE (reference sequence). The ends lost 4 bases at V and 1 base at J; junction bases unmatched: 14. CDR3 nucleotide sequence: TGTGCCAGCAGCAGGGGGCCCACGACAGGAGCCAGCAATCAGCCCCAGCATTTT. Its protein is CASSRGPTTGASNQPQHF.

The chain recombines TRBV3-1 (or the pseudogene TRBV3-2) with TRBJ2-1, with TRBD2 identical over 12 bases. The CDR3 loop spans 14 amino acids. J gave up 8 bases and V 4 bases, and 3 bases lay outside the gene matches. Germline loops: CDR1 LGHDT, CDR2 YNNKEL (reference sequence). Here the CDR3 DNA reads TGTGCCAGCAGCCCAAGACTAGCGGGAGATGAGCAGTTCTTC. Its translation: CASSPRLAGDEQFF.

The CDR3 DNA is TGTGCCAGCAGCCAAGTCTCCACCGGGGAGCTGTTTTTT. Protein: CASSQVSTGELFF. This chain connects TRBV14 to TRBJ2-2; D unclear. Trimming cost V 1 base and J 4 bases, with 4 bases left between them. The germline gives CDR1 SGHDN, CDR2 FVKESK. The CDR3 length is 13 residues.

The chain joins TRBV6-5 to TRBJ1-5; D is undetermined. Trimming shortened V by 5 bases and J by 5 bases, and 13 bases separated the two germline ends. This CDR3 contains 14 residues. Germline lookup yields CDR1 MNHEY and CDR2 SVGAGI. The CDR3 loop is CASSNYEGDQPQHF. The CDR3 DNA sequence: TGTGCCAGCAGTAATTATGAGGGTGATCAGCCCCAGCATTTT.

V gene TRBV3-1 (or the pseudogene TRBV3-2) combines with J gene TRBJ2-3, with D tentatively TRBD1 (6 bases). The CDR3 sequence is 13 residues long. V lost 6 bases, J lost 6 bases, and 13 bases lay in between. Germline V lookup: CDR1 LGHDT, CDR2 YNNKEL (reference sequence). This CDR3 is CASSLRTGDTQYF. DNA of the CDR3: TGTGCCAGCAGTCTTCGAACAGGGGATACGCAGTATTTT.

V gene TRBV19 combines with J gene TRBJ2-7, with D perhaps matching TRBD1 (5 bases). CDR3 length: 13 amino acids. Germline V gene data show CDR1 as LNHDA and CDR2 as SQIVND (reference sequence). V lost 3 bases to trimming and J lost 3 bases, with 9 bases between them. For the CDR3, the DNA is TGTGCCAGTAGTATTGGAAGGGGCTACGAGCAGTACTTC. This translates into CASSIGRGYEQYF.

J is TRBJ2-7 and V is TRBV2, with TRBD2 identical over 10 bases. J was trimmed by 3 bases and V by 5 bases; bases with no gene match: 13. CDR3 size: 17 residues. CDR1 and CDR2 from the germline V gene are SNHLY and FYNNEI. CDR3 loop: CASSQQGPWTSGYEQYF. In DNA, the CDR3 is TGTGCCAGCAGTCAACAAGGACCGTGGACTAGCGGCTACGAGCAGTACTTC.

The chain links TRBV6-5 to TRBJ2-7, with 9 nucleotides matching TRBD2. The germline gives CDR1 MNHEY, CDR2 SVGAGI. V gave up 6 bases and J gave up 2 bases; unmatched junction bases: 8. This CDR3 comprises 15 residues. CDR3 in DNA: TGTGCCAGCAGCATTACTAGCGGGCTCCCCTACGAGCAGTACTTC. Translation: CASSITSGLPYEQYF.

This rearrangement joins TRBV15 to TRBJ1-4, with D hard to call. Trimming left V 1 base short and J 8 bases short, with 11 bases between. The germline V gene has CDR1 LNHNV and CDR2 YYDKDF (reference sequence). This CDR3 is 14 amino acids long. CDR3 protein: CATSRGGQQEKLFF. The CDR3 DNA is TGTGCCACCAGCAGAGGTGGGCAACAAGAAAAACTGTTTTTT.

The CDR3 sequence: CASSRQGDLGEQFF. CDR3 sequence (DNA): TGCGCCAGCAGCCGACAGGGCGATTTGGGTGAGCAGTTCTTC. The gene calls are TRBV4-3 and TRBJ2-1; TRBD1 matches 7 bases. The CDR3 has 14 residues. The germline CDR1 and CDR2 sequences are LGHNA and YSLEER. The V and J ends lost 4 bases and 9 bases, in that order; junction bases with no gene match: 9.

The gene calls are TRBV28 and TRBJ1-2; 8 bases line up with TRBD1. V lost 4 bases to trimming and J lost 13 bases; unmatched junction nucleotides: 8. The germline gives CDR1 MDHEN, CDR2 SYDVKM. The CDR3 consists of 12 residues. CDR3 amino acids: CASSSPDRDTTF. CDR3 nucleotide sequence: TGTGCCAGCAGTTCCCCGGACAGGGATACCACCTTC.

This rearrangement joins TRBV28 to TRBJ1-2; no reliable D call. Looked up from germline, CDR1 is MDHEN and CDR2 is SYDVKM. This CDR3 is built from 14 residues. Deletions cut 1 base from V and 4 bases from J, with 10 bases between. The chain's CDR3 is CASSLYWGGYGYTF. CDR3 nucleotide sequence: TGTGCCAGCAGTTTATATTGGGGAGGCTATGGCTACACCTTC.

This clone was observed once. The chain links TRBV21-1 to TRBJ2-3; the DNA was not compared with TRBD2, the D call given in the table. TRBV21-1 is termed a pseudogene. This CDR3 is 14 amino acids long. CDR3 bases: TGTGCCAGCGTGGGGAGGGGTCACACAGATACGCAGTATTTT. It translates to CASVGRGHTDTQYF.

The chain couples TRBV27 to TRBJ2-3; D possibly corresponds to TRBD1 (5 bases). The germline V and J ends were trimmed by 3 bases and 3 bases, with 13 bases remaining between them. Germline loops: CDR1 MNHEY, CDR2 SMNVEV (reference sequence). The CDR3 is 15 residues long. For the CDR3, the DNA is TGTGCCAGCAGTTTCCTAAGCAGGGCGACAGATACGCAGTATTTT. Its translation: CASSFLSRATDTQYF.

This chain connects TRBV27 to TRBJ1-1, with 8 nucleotides matching TRBD1. This CDR3 contains 14 residues. CDR1 MNHEY and CDR2 SMNVEV come from the germline V gene (reference sequence). The J segment lost 3 bases and the V segment lost 5 bases, leaving 5 bases of the junction unmatched. In DNA, the CDR3 is TGTGCCAGCAGTCCGCGGACAGGGCACACTGAAGCTTTCTTT. Translated, it gives CASSPRTGHTEAFF.